The clone carrying this T cell receptor beta chain occurred once. Antigen: not known. The data originate from a study of cytomegalovirus exposure and HLA in healthy donors. Study background: Of all 360 or so donors who were genotyped, 81% belonged to the Caucasian-associated ancestry cluster.

PCR was performed using 60 Vbeta and 13 Jbeta primers. Assay: immunoSEQ multiplex PCR; the TCRdb copy retains only in-frame clones and omits some. The sample holds about 180,000 clones, around 80% seen once. The V segment lost 1 base and the J segment 4 bases; nucleotides outside the gene matches: 2. Germline CDR1 is SEHNR and CDR2 is FQNEAQ (reference sequence). This CDR3 comprises 14 residues. Regarding the study as a whole: Data from an earlier analysis indicated that most TCR beta V segments were productive either about 87% or about 30% of the time. Associated with HLA alleles at 0.05 false discovery rate in a later analysis were fewer than 20,000 TCR beta sequences. The study recorded 160 or so TCR beta chains that were cytomegalovirus-associated.

The receptor was derived from a woman aged 25 to 39 in good health and CMV-seropositive. Material: PBMCs. The rearrangement uses TRBV7-9 and TRBJ1-2; 8 bases are shared with TRBD1. CDR3 in amino acids: CASSLGQGSYGYTF. The DNA for the CDR3 is TGTGCCAGCAGCTTAGGACAGGGGAGCTATGGCTACACCTTC.